Below are 25 T cell receptor beta chains sequenced from a single sample in a study of cytomegalovirus exposure and HLA in healthy donors. PCR primers comprised 60 Vbeta and 13 Jbeta primers. This table comes from immunoSEQ multiplex PCR, and its TCRdb copy is limited to in-frame clones, with some not included. The sample holds roughly 140,000 clones, just over 70% seen once. The sequenced sample was PBMCs. The receptors come from a woman aged 25 to 39 in good health and CMV-seronegative.

The chain uses TRBV7-8 and TRBJ2-3; no reliable D call. The length of the CDR3 is 13 residues. Germline V gene lookup returns CDR1 SGHVS and CDR2 FQNEAQ. Trimming removed 3 bases at V and 3 bases at J, with 7 bases between. The CDR3 bases are TGTGCCAGCAGCTTCGAGAGGACAGATACGCAGTATTTT. The encoded protein is CASSFERTDTQYF.

The rearrangement uses TRBV19 and TRBJ2-5, with 8 bases fitting TRBD2. The CDR3 sequence is 14 residues long. Germline values: CDR1 LNHDA, CDR2 SQIVND (reference sequence). V was pared by 7 bases and J by 5 bases, with 9 bases of the junction left unmatched. The DNA of the CDR3 is TGTGCCAGTACCCCTGCGGGAGGCGGGGAGACCCAGTACTTC. Translated, it gives CASTPAGGGETQYF.

The chain joins TRBV4-2 to TRBJ2-5; no firm D call. V lost 3 bases and J lost 2, with 7 bases in between. CDR3 length equals 13 residues. The germline CDR1 and CDR2 sequences are LGHNA and YNFKEQ. CDR3 sequence reads: CASSQGLQETQYF. In DNA, the CDR3 is TGTGCCAGCAGCCAGGGCTTACAAGAGACCCAGTACTTC.

This clone was detected once. The CDR3 protein is CASSPGLAGGRGVNEQFF. As DNA, the CDR3 is TGTGCCAGCAGCCCGGGACTAGCGGGGGGCCGAGGGGTGAATGAGCAGTTCTTC. The chain combines TRBV5-6 with TRBJ2-1; TRBD2 matches at 15 bases. Trimming removed 4 bases from V and 7 bases from J; junction bases left unmatched: 12. The germline gives CDR1 SGHDT, CDR2 YYEEEE. CDR3 size: 18 residues.

This chain uses TRBV9 with TRBJ2-1; 11 nucleotides match TRBD2. Trimming removed 0 bases from V and 3 bases from J; junction bases left unmatched: 11. The germline CDR1 and CDR2 sequences are SGDLS and YYNGEE. This CDR3 has 19 amino acids. CDR3 bases: TGTGCCAGCAGCGTAGCCCCCGGCCACGGACTAGCGGGCTACAATGAGCAGTTCTTC. The encoded protein is CASSVAPGHGLAGYNEQFF. Using reference TRBV9 and TRBJ2-1 for the parts outside the CDR3, the full variable domain is DSGVTQTPKHLITATGQRVTLRCSPRSGDLSVYWYQQSLDQGLQFLIQYYNGEERAKGNILERFSAQQFPDLHSELNLSSLELGDSALYFCASSVAPGHGLAGYNEQFFGPGTRLTVL.

This clone was detected only a few times. The chain couples TRBV6-5 to TRBJ1-2, with 7 bases lining up with TRBD1. The CDR3 extends over 12 amino acids. Unmatched junction bases numbered 4, after V lost 4 bases and J lost 8 bases. Germline values: CDR1 MNHEY, CDR2 SVGAGI. DNA for the CDR3: TGTGCCAGCAGTTCAGGGGGTCGAGGCTACACCTTC. As protein: CASSSGGRGYTF.

This rearrangement joins TRBV7-9 to TRBJ2-1; 11 positions match TRBD2. Germline V gene lookup returns CDR1 SEHNR and CDR2 FQNEAQ (reference sequence). The CDR3 loop spans 19 amino acids. V was pared by 6 bases and J by 8 bases, with 21 bases of the junction left unmatched. The CDR3 DNA reads TGTGCCAGCAGTTTACCAGGGGCTAGCGGGGGGCCTTCAGGGGATGAGCAGTTCTTC. Its protein product is CASSLPGASGGPSGDEQFF.

This clone was counted ten times or more. The chain couples TRBV25-1 to TRBJ1-1; TRBD1 matches at 7 bases. Germline-derived CDR1 and CDR2 are MGHDK and SYGVNS. This CDR3 has 15 amino acids. Losses at the gene ends were 5 bases for V and 3 bases for J; bases not matched to a gene: 9. The CDR3 spells CASSLHGDSYTEAFF. CDR3 nucleotide sequence: TGTGCCAGCAGTCTCCACGGGGACAGCTACACTGAAGCTTTCTTT.

This clone has a single count. Relative to the germline gene, one junction end is altered; a read error may explain this. V is TRBV7-9 and J is TRBJ2-1, with 12 nucleotides matching TRBD2. Germline loops: CDR1 SEHNR, CDR2 FQNEAQ (reference sequence). This CDR3 is built from 15 residues. CDR3 DNA sequence: TGTTCCAGCAGCTCCGGGACTAGCGGGTTTATTGAGCAGTTCTTC. Protein: CSSSSGTSGFIEQFF.

This chain links TRBV28 with TRBJ1-1; tentative D call: TRBD1 (6 bases). The germline V gene encodes CDR1 MDHEN and CDR2 SYDVKM. This CDR3 comprises 11 residues. Trimming cost V 7 bases and J 10 bases, with 13 bases left between them. The CDR3 nucleotides are TGTGCCAGCACCCTGGGGGCGGCAGCTTTCTTT. Translated: CASTLGAAAFF.

The J gene is TRBJ1-4, the V gene TRBV5-5; D remains unclear. The CDR3 contains 13 residues. V dropped 7 bases and J dropped 0 bases, with 7 bases sitting between them. CDR1 and CDR2 (germline): SGHKS, YYEKEE (reference sequence). The CDR3 here is CASGKATNEKLFF. The CDR3 coding sequence is TGTGCCAGCGGCAAAGCAACTAATGAAAAACTGTTTTTT. Complete variable domain (other parts from reference TRBV5-5 and TRBJ1-4): DAGVTQSPTHLIKTRGQQVTLRCSPISGHKSVSWYQQVLGQGPQFIFQYYEKEERGRGNFPDRFSARQFPNYSSELNVNALLLGDSALYLCASGKATNEKLFFGSGTQLSVL.

Note on this clone: At one end, the junction sequence differs from germline, possibly due to a read error. This rearrangement joins TRBV9 to TRBJ1-5; perhaps TRBD1 as D (5 bases). This CDR3 is 15 amino acids long. Looked up from germline, CDR1 is SGDLS and CDR2 is YYNGEE. CDR3 DNA: TGTGCCGGCAGCGTAGGGTCAGGGTTCAATCAGCCCCAGCATTTT. Translating it yields CAGSVGSGFNQPQHF.

The chain links TRBV4-1 to TRBJ2-5; D is perhaps TRBD2 (5 bases). Trimming cost V 2 bases and J 5 bases, with 9 bases left between them. The germline gives CDR1 MGHRA, CDR2 YSYEKL. The CDR3 is 13 amino acids. CDR3 in amino acids: CASSQLGVETQYF. The CDR3 DNA reads as TGCGCCAGCAGCCAACTCGGGGTGGAGACCCAGTACTTC.

This clone was detected only a few times. The chain has TRBV20-1 and TRBJ1-1, with D possibly matching TRBD1 (5 bases). The V and J ends lost 6 bases and 5 bases respectively, with 10 bases between them. The CDR3 contains 11 residues. The germline V gene encodes CDR1 DFQATT and CDR2 SNEGSKA (reference sequence). The CDR3 loop is CSAGERTEAFF. CDR3 nucleotides: TGCAGTGCAGGGGAACGAACTGAAGCTTTCTTT.

The gene calls are TRBV5-1 and TRBJ1-3; 7 bases are a match to TRBD1. Germline values: CDR1 SGHRS, CDR2 YFSETQ. The CDR3 covers 15 residues. Germline trimming cut 0 bases from V and 5 bases from J; bases unmatched to any gene: 5. CDR3 amino acids: CASSLDRQGRNTIYF. CDR3 coding DNA: TGCGCCAGCAGCTTGGACCGACAGGGTAGAAACACCATATATTTT. Combining the CDR3 with reference TRBV5-1 and TRBJ1-3 gives the whole variable domain KAGVTQTPRYLIKTRGQQVTLSCSPISGHRSVSWYQQTPGQGLQFLFEYFSETQRNKGNFPGRFSGRQFSNSRSEMNVSTLELGDSALYLCASSLDRQGRNTIYFGEGSWLTVV.

For the CDR3, the DNA is TGTGCCAGCAGGCACCTGACAGGGCGAGAGCAGTACGTC. It yields the protein CASRHLTGREQYV. V is TRBV7-8 and J is TRBJ2-7, with 7 nucleotides matching TRBD1. This CDR3 contains 13 residues. Trimming took 6 bases from V and 7 from J; bases not matched to a gene: 9. The germline gives CDR1 SGHVS, CDR2 FQNEAQ.

The chain joins TRBV10-3 to TRBJ2-1; 9 bases fit TRBD2. The CDR3 totals 14 residues. Germline loops: CDR1 ENHRY, CDR2 SYGVKD. V shed 3 bases and J 6 bases; nucleotides not matched to a gene: 3. CDR3 bases: TGTGCCATCAGTGATATAGCGGGAGTCAATGAGCAGTTCTTC. Protein product: CAISDIAGVNEQFF.

The J gene is TRBJ2-6, the V gene TRBV5-1; the match to TRBD1 covers 11 bases. The CDR3 is 17 residues long. The ends lost 3 bases at V and 0 bases at J; junction bases unmatched: 2. Germline-derived CDR1 and CDR2 are SGHRS and YFSETQ. In DNA, the CDR3 is TGCGCCAGCAGCTCCGGGACAGGGGGCTCTGGGGCCAACGTCCTGACTTTC. Its translation: CASSSGTGGSGANVLTF. The full variable domain, rest sourced from reference TRBV5-1 and TRBJ2-6, is KAGVTQTPRYLIKTRGQQVTLSCSPISGHRSVSWYQQTPGQGLQFLFEYFSETQRNKGNFPGRFSGRQFSNSRSEMNVSTLELGDSALYLCASSSGTGGSGANVLTFGAGSRLTVL.

In its sample, this clone was seen a few times. V gene TRBV11-2 combines with J gene TRBJ1-2; 8 positions match TRBD1. The CDR3 is 16 amino acids. From germline, CDR1 is SGHAT and CDR2 FQNNGV. V shed 4 bases and J 4 bases; nucleotides not matched to a gene: 11. The CDR3, as DNA: TGTGCCAGCAGCTCCCGGACAGGGTCGACCTCCTATGGCTACACCTTC. Its translation: CASSSRTGSTSYGYTF.

The CDR3 loop reads CASSLSGTGNTEAFF. CDR3 nucleotides: TGCGCCAGCAGCTTGTCGGGGACAGGGAACACTGAAGCTTTCTTT. The chain couples TRBV5-1 to TRBJ1-1, with 8 bases fitting TRBD1. V lost 1 base and J lost 1; bases outside the gene matches: 3. The CDR3 is made up of 15 amino acids. The germline gives CDR1 SGHRS, CDR2 YFSETQ.

The V call is TRBV27, the J call TRBJ2-3, with 9 positions matching TRBD2. With 3 bases clipped from V and 6 bases from J, the junction kept 7 bases outside the gene matches. Germline CDR1 MNHEY, CDR2 SMNVEV (reference sequence). The CDR3 is made up of 15 amino acids. The CDR3 region is CASSLSSGKTDTQYF. CDR3 sequence (DNA): TGTGCCAGCAGTTTGTCTAGCGGGAAGACGGATACGCAGTATTTT.

V usage is TRBV19 and J usage is TRBJ2-2, with TRBD1 matching 8 bases. V trimming: 4 bases; J trimming: 8 bases; junction bases outside the gene matches: 3. Per germline, CDR1 LNHDA and CDR2 SQIVND (reference sequence). This CDR3 comprises 13 residues. The DNA of the CDR3 is TGTGCCAGTAGTACATACAGGGGGGGGGAGCTGTTTTTT. Residues: CASSTYRGGELFF.

V and J are TRBV5-1 and TRBJ2-2; TRBD1 agrees at 9 bases. This CDR3 region has 16 residues. The trim removed 6 bases at V and 6 bases at J, leaving 12 bases unmatched. Germline V gene data show CDR1 as SGHRS and CDR2 as YFSETQ. CDR3 in amino acids: CASTPPTGGWSGELFF. In nucleotides, the CDR3 is TGCGCCAGCACCCCCCCGACAGGGGGTTGGTCCGGGGAGCTGTTTTTT.

This clone was counted between two and nine times. The chain is built from TRBV27 and TRBJ1-2; TRBD1 might be the D (6 bases). CDR3 length: 15 residues. Germline V lookup: CDR1 MNHEY, CDR2 SMNVEV (reference sequence). The V end lost 6 bases, the J end lost 3 bases, and 17 bases lay between the germline ends. CDR3 nucleotides: TGTGCCAGCAGGCAAACGGACAGTAGCTACTATGGCTACACCTTC. Translation: CASRQTDSSYYGYTF.

This chain connects TRBV30 to TRBJ1-1, with 8 bases fitting TRBD1. The CDR3 sequence is 16 residues long. Germline V gives CDR1 GTSNPN, CDR2 SVGIG (reference sequence). V shed 1 base, J shed 0 bases, and the junction held 7 bases outside the gene matches. The CDR3 nucleotides are TGTGCCTGGAGTGGGCGGGACAGGCGGATGAACACTGAAGCTTTCTTT. Its translation is CAWSGRDRRMNTEAFF.